This T cell receptor beta chain was obtained from a study of cytomegalovirus exposure and HLA in healthy donors. Overall study results and limits: It was only CMV serostatus that was available as immune exposure information. Earlier analysis found most TCR beta V segments productive about 90% or about 30% of the time.

From germline, CDR1 is ENHRY and CDR2 SYGVKD. This CDR3 region has 14 residues. The V segment lost 5 bases and the J segment 2 bases; nucleotides outside the gene matches: 3. As for this clone: Its antigen is not known.

With 60 Vbeta and 13 Jbeta primers, the PCR was carried out. Methods used by the authors: Around 80 million unique TCR beta chains, roughly 11 million of them shared, were counted by a later analysis. TCRdb's copy holds only in-frame clones and misses some; the assay was immunoSEQ multiplex PCR. V and J calls and clone size come straight from that table; D and trimming were deduced from the DNA. The sample data list roughly 35,000 clones. Sequenced input: PBMCs. The V gene is TRBV10-3, the J gene TRBJ2-3, with 8 bases matching TRBD1. This sequence was found in a woman aged 40 to 50 in good health and CMV-seropositive. CDR3 residues: CAISRQGPTDTQYF. Written as DNA, the CDR3 is TGTGCCATCAGTCGACAGGGGCCCACAGATACGCAGTATTTT.